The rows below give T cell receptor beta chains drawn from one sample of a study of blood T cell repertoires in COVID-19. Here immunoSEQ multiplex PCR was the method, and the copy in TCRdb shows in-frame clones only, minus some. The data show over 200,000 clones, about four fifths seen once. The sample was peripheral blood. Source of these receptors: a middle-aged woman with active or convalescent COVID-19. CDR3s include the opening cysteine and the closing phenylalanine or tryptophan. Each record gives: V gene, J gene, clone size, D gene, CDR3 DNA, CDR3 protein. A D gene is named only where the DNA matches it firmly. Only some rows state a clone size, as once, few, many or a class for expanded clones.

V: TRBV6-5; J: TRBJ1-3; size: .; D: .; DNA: TGTGCCAGCAGCTCAACATGGAGCTCTGGAAACACCATATATTTT; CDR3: CASSSTWSSGNTIYF
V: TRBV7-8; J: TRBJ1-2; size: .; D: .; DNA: TGTGCCAGCAGCTTAGCAACTTCCTACTATGGCTACACCTTC; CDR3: CASSLATSYYGYTF
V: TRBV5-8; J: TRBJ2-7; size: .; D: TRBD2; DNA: TGTGCCAGCAGGTTAGCGGGAGGGCCCTCCCACGAGCAGTACTTC; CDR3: CASRLAGGPSHEQYF
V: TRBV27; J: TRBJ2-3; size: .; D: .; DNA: TGTGCCAGCAGCAGCCAAATAGCTAGCGAAACACACACACACACAGATACGCAGTATTTT; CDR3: CASSSQIASETHTHTDTQYF
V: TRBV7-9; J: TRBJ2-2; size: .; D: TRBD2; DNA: TGTGCCAGCAGCTTATCTAGCGGGACGAACACCGGGGAGCTGTTTTTT; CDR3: CASSLSSGTNTGELFF
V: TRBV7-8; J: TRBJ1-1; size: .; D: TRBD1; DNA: TGTGCCAGCAGCCCCTGGACAGGGTCCGCTGAAGCTTTCTTT; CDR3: CASSPWTGSAEAFF
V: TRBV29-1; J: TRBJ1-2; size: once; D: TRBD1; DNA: TGCAGCGTCGGGACAGGGGGGTTTTATGGCTACACCTTC; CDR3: CSVGTGGFYGYTF
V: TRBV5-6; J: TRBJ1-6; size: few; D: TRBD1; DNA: TGTGCCAGCAGCTTGAACAGGGGTGATTCACCCCTCCACTTT; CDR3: CASSLNRGDSPLHF
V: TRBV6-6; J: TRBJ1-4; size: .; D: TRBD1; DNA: TGTGCCAGCGAAAGGGGACAGGGAGAGGAAAAACTGTTTTTT; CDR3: CASERGQGEEKLFF
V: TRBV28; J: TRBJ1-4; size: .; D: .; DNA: TGTGCCAGCGGTCCACACGGAGGGGACGAAGGTGAAAAACTGTTTTTT; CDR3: CASGPHGGDEGEKLFF
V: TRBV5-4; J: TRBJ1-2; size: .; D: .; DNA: TGTGCCAGCAGTTTCGATCCTGGCGGAGGCTACACCTTC; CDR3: CASSFDPGGGYTF
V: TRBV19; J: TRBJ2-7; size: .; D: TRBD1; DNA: TGTGCCAGTAGTACACGGGGACAGGGGGCCTACGAGCAGTACTTC; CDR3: CASSTRGQGAYEQYF
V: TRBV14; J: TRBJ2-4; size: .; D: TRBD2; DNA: TGTGCCAGCAGCCACTTACCTAAGGGACTAGCGGGGCCGGGGGCCAAAAACATTCAGTACTTC; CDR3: CASSHLPKGLAGPGAKNIQYF
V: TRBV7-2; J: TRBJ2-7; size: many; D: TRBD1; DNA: TGTGCCAGCAGCTTCGGACAGGGAGGAGAGCAGTACTTC; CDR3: CASSFGQGGEQYF
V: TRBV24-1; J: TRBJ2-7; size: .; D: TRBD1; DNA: TGTGCCACCAGTGGGACAGGGTTGGGGAATGACTACGAGCAGTACTTC; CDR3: CATSGTGLGNDYEQYF
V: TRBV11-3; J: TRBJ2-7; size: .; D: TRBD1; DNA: TGTGCCACTAAGAAGGGGACAGGGGTCCACGAGCAGTACTTC; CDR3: CATKKGTGVHEQYF
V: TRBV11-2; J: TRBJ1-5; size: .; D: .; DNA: TGTGCCAGCAGCGTAACCGGACAAAGCAATCAGCCCCAGCATTTT; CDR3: CASSVTGQSNQPQHF
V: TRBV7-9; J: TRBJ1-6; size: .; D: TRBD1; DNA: TGTGCCAGCAGCTTAGGGGACAGGATGACCTATAATTCACCCCTCCACTTT; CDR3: CASSLGDRMTYNSPLHF
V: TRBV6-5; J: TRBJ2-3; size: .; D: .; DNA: TGTGCCAGCAGTTACTCGATGCATGCGGGCACAGATACGCAGTATTTT; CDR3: CASSYSMHAGTDTQYF
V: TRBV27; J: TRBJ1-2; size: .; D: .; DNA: TGTGCCAGCAGGCTGACAGGTGTGGGACGTGGCTACACCTTC; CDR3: CASRLTGVGRGYTF
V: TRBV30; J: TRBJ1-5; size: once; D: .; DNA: TGTGCCTGGAGTGTACGGAGGGCGGGGAGCAATCAGCCCCAGCATTTT; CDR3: CAWSVRRAGSNQPQHF
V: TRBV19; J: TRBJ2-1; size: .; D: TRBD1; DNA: TGTGCCAGTAGCCAAGGGGGCCCCTACAATGAGCAGTTCTTC; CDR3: CASSQGGPYNEQFF
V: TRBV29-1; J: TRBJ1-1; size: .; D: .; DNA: TGCAGCGTTGAACCGTGGGGAGGGTTGAACACTGAAGCTTTCTTT; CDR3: CSVEPWGGLNTEAFF
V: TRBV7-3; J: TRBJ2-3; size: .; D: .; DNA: TGTGCCAGCAGCCGAAAGGGTCCGGGGAGCACAGATACGCAGTATTTT; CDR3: CASSRKGPGSTDTQYF
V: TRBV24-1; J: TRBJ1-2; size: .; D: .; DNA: TGTGCCCCAACCAGGGGCCTTGGCTATGGCTACACCTTC; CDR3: CAPTRGLGYGYTF
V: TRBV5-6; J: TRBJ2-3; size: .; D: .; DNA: TGTGCCAGCAGCCAGGGCCGTGACGATACGCAGTATTTT; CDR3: CASSQGRDDTQYF
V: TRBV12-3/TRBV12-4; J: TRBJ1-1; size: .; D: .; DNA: TGTGCCAGCAGTTTAATCTGGAACACTGAAGCTTTCTTT; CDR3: CASSLIWNTEAFF
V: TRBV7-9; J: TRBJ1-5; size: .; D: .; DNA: TGTGCCAGCAGCTTAGCGGGGAGAAATCAGCCCCAGCATTTT; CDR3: CASSLAGRNQPQHF
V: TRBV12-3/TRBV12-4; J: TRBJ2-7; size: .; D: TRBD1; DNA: TGTGCCAGCAGTTTGTCGGGACAGGAGGAGCAGTACTTC; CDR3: CASSLSGQEEQYF
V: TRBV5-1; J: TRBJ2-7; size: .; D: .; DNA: TGCGCCAGCAGCTCAACAGGGTCCTACGAGCAGTACTTC; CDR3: CASSSTGSYEQYF
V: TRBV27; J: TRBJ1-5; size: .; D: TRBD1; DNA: TGTGCCAGCAGTTCTCCCGGGACAGGAAGCAATCAGCCCCAGCATTTT; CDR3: CASSSPGTGSNQPQHF
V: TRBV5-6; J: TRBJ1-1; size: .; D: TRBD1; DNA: TGTGCCAGCAGCTTCCCCCGGGACAGGGGAAGACACACTGAAGCTTTCTTT; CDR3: CASSFPRDRGRHTEAFF
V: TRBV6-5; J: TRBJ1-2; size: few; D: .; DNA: TGTGCCAGCAGAAAGACAGTATCCTATGGCTACACCTTC; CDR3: CASRKTVSYGYTF
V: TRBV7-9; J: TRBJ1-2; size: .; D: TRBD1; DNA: TGTGCCAGCAGCTCTGGACAGGGGGTTGACTATGGCTACACCTTC; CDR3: CASSSGQGVDYGYTF
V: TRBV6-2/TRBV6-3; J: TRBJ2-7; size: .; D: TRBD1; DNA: TGTGCCAGCAGTCAAACCCTGGGACAGGTCTCCTACGAGCAGTACTTC; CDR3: CASSQTLGQVSYEQYF
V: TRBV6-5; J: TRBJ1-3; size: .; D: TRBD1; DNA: TGTGCCAGCAGTTACGACAGGGGAGGAAACACCATATATTTT; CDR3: CASSYDRGGNTIYF
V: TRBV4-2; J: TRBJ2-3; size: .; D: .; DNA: TGTGCCAGCAGCCAAGTAGGAGCGGCTGAGGCTAGCACAGATACGCAGTATTTT; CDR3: CASSQVGAAEASTDTQYF
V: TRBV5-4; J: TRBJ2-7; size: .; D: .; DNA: TGTGCCAGCAGGCTCTTCGAAGGGGCTTACGAGCAGTACTTC; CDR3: CASRLFEGAYEQYF
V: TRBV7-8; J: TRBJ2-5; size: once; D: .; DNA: TGTGCCAGCAGCTTAGCGAGGACATTCGATGAGACCCAGTACTTC; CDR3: CASSLARTFDETQYF
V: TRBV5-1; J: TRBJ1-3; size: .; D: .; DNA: TGCGCCAGCAGCTTGGATTCGGGTTCTGGAAACACCATATATTTT; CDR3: CASSLDSGSGNTIYF
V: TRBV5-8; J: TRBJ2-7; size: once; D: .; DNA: TGTGCCAGCAGCTTGGGCGTGAGGCCGCACCGAAACGAGCAGTACTTC; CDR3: CASSLGVRPHRNEQYF
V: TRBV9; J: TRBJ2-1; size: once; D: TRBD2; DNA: TGTGCCAGCAGCCTAGGACTAGCGGATTACAATGAGCAGTTCTTC; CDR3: CASSLGLADYNEQFF
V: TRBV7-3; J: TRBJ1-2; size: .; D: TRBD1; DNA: TGTGCCAGCAGCCCAACAGGGACAGGGGTCTATGGCTACACCTTC; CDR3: CASSPTGTGVYGYTF
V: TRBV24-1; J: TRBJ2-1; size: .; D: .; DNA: TGTGCCACCAGTGATTTCAACTCCTACAATGAGCAGTTCTTC; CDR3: CATSDFNSYNEQFF
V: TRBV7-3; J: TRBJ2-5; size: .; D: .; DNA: TGTGCCAGCAGCTTTTCACCAGGGGACGAGACCCAGTACTTC; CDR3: CASSFSPGDETQYF
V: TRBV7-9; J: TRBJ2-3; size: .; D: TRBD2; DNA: TGTGCCAGCAGCTCCAGACTAGCGGGATCACTGACAGATACGCAGTATTTT; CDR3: CASSSRLAGSLTDTQYF
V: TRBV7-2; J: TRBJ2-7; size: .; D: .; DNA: TGTGCCAGCAGCCCCCCCTATGGGGGGGCGTACGAGCAGTACTTC; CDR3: CASSPPYGGAYEQYF
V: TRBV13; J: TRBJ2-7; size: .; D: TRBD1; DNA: TGTGCCAGCAAGCGGACAGGGGAAGGAGACGAGCAGTACTTC; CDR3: CASKRTGEGDEQYF
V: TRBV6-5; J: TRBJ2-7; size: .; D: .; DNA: TGTGCCAGCAGCCCCTCGCGGCCTCGGGACGAGCAGTACTTC; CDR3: CASSPSRPRDEQYF